The 22 T cell receptor beta chains given below trace back to one sample, sequenced in a study of blood T cell repertoires in COVID-19. Using immunoSEQ multiplex PCR, the repertoire was profiled, and TCRdb retains in-frame clones only, with some absent. The table includes 110,000 to 150,000 clones, 84% detected once. The sample taken for sequencing was PBMCs or T cells enriched from blood (not recorded which). These receptors were collected from a woman aged 18-30 years who had been exposed to COVID-19.

The chain joins TRBV7-9 to TRBJ2-7, with 10 bases identical to TRBD2. The CDR3 has 16 residues. After removal of 0 bases from V and 4 bases from J, the junction contained 6 bases not matched to a gene. Germline lookup yields CDR1 SEHNR and CDR2 FQNEAQ (reference sequence). The DNA of the CDR3 is TGTGCCAGCAGCTTAGCTGCTAGCGGGAGTATTTACGAGCAGTACTTC. Translating gives CASSLAASGSIYEQYF.

The chain has TRBV7-3 and TRBJ2-7, with D perhaps TRBD2 (6 bases). From germline, CDR1 is SGHTA and CDR2 FQGTGA. Trimming took off 4 bases at V and 7 bases at J, with 23 bases between the two ends. This CDR3 is 16 amino acids long. Written as DNA, the CDR3 is TGTGCCAGCAGCTCGGAAGAAAGGACCCTGGGGGGTGAGCAGTACTTC. Protein sequence: CASSSEERTLGGEQYF.

This chain connects TRBV6-5 to TRBJ2-4; D remains ambiguous. This CDR3 has 14 residues. Germline CDR1 is MNHEY and CDR2 is SVGAGI. The ends were cut back, 6 bases at V and 7 bases at J, with 16 bases in the middle. The DNA of the CDR3 is TGTGCCAGCAGAGCCGGTCTATCCCCTAACATTCAGTACTTC. Translating it yields CASRAGLSPNIQYF.

The gene calls are TRBV20-1 and TRBJ2-7; 8 nucleotides agree with TRBD1. The CDR3 has 11 residues. Germline assignment: CDR1 DFQATT and CDR2 SNEGSKA (reference sequence). With V trimmed by 5 bases and J by 6 bases, 3 bases remained unmatched. For the CDR3, the DNA is TGCAGTGCTGGTGGACAGGGCGAGCAGTACTTC. Translation gives CSAGGQGEQYF.

This clone was seen a handful of times. The gene calls are TRBV3-1 (or the pseudogene TRBV3-2) and TRBJ1-2; D uncertain. CDR3 length equals 13 residues. The V and J ends lost 3 bases and 2 bases respectively, with 7 bases between them. From germline, CDR1 is LGHDT and CDR2 YNNKEL (reference sequence). CDR3 sequence: CASSQRHNYGYTF. CDR3 DNA sequence: TGTGCCAGCAGCCAGAGGCACAACTATGGCTACACCTTC.

This chain links TRBV27 with TRBJ2-7; 10 bases fit TRBD2. V dropped 6 bases and J dropped 4; count of bases not matched to a gene: 6. Germline CDR1 MNHEY, CDR2 SMNVEV (reference sequence). CDR3 size: 14 residues. The DNA for the CDR3 is TGTGCCAGCAGGCCTGGACTAGCGGATTACGAGCAGTACTTC. This encodes CASRPGLADYEQYF.

This clone came up once. This chain links TRBV20-1 with TRBJ1-6; D unclear. This CDR3 has 16 amino acids. CDR1 and CDR2 (germline): DFQATT, SNEGSKA (reference sequence). V was clipped by 3 bases and J by 0 bases, with 12 bases between them. The CDR3 loop reads CSASIPPSSYNSPLHF. In DNA form, the CDR3 reads TGCAGTGCTAGTATACCCCCGAGCTCCTATAATTCACCCCTCCACTTT.

This clone was recorded once. The genes are TRBV4-2 and TRBJ2-5, with 12 positions matching TRBD2. Germline CDR1 reads LGHNA; CDR2 reads YNFKEQ. The CDR3 totals 18 residues. V dropped 3 bases and J dropped 0; count of bases not matched to a gene: 8. CDR3 sequence (DNA): TGTGCCAGCAGCCAGGAGACTAGCGGGAGTATTAACCAAGAGACCCAGTACTTC. It translates to CASSQETSGSINQETQYF.

This clone was counted between two and nine times. The V call is TRBV4-3, the J call TRBJ1-4, with TRBD1 matching 7 bases. The CDR3 loop spans 16 amino acids. Losses at the gene ends were 4 bases for V and 5 bases for J; bases not matched to a gene: 10. Per germline, CDR1 LGHNA and CDR2 YSLEER. The CDR3: CASSRDSTPGNEKLFF. CDR3 bases: TGCGCCAGCAGCCGGGACAGCACCCCGGGGAATGAAAAACTGTTTTTT.

This rearrangement joins TRBV7-6 to TRBJ2-3, with TRBD2 identical over 7 bases. The germline gives CDR1 SGHVS, CDR2 FNYEAQ. This CDR3 is built from 16 residues. V was clipped by 1 base and J by 5 bases; unmatched bases: 9. The CDR3 sequence is CASSLGAGAAGDTQYF. In DNA, the CDR3 is TGTGCCAGCAGCTTAGGTGCGGGAGCCGCTGGAGATACGCAGTATTTT. Looking up the rest from reference TRBV7-6 and TRBJ2-3 gives the full variable domain: GAGVSQSPRYKVTKRGQDVALRCDPISGHVSLYWYRQALGQGPEFLTYFNYEAQQDKSGLPNDRFSAERPEGSISTLTIQRTEQRDSAMYRCASSLGAGAAGDTQYFGPGTRLTVL.

The chain recombines TRBV4-2 with TRBJ2-7; 10 bases are a match to TRBD2. Losses at the gene ends were 2 bases for V and 4 bases for J; bases not matched to a gene: 5. The CDR3 loop spans 15 amino acids. Germline assignment: CDR1 LGHNA and CDR2 YNFKEQ. The CDR3 nucleotides read TGTGCCAGCAGCCAACTAGCGGGAGAACAATACGAGCAGTACTTC. This sequence encodes CASSQLAGEQYEQYF.

The chain is built from TRBV4-1 and TRBJ2-1, with 8 bases lining up with TRBD1. Germline V gene sequence: CDR1 MGHRA, CDR2 YSYEKL. The CDR3 covers 15 residues. J lost 6 bases, V lost 1 base, and 5 bases had no gene match. As DNA, the CDR3 is TGCGCCAGCAGCCAAGCCCAGGGGGCTTTCAATGAGCAGTTCTTC. This gives the protein CASSQAQGAFNEQFF.

The chain recombines TRBV4-1 with TRBJ1-2, with 9 bases fitting TRBD1. V lost 4 bases and J lost 1; bases outside the gene matches: 1. CDR1 and CDR2 (germline): MGHRA, YSYEKL. The CDR3 consists of 14 residues. The CDR3 bases are TGCGCCAGCAGCCTGGGACAGGGTAACTATGGCTACACCTTC. Amino acid sequence: CASSLGQGNYGYTF.

This chain joins TRBV6-5 and TRBJ1-5, with D perhaps matching TRBD1 (6 bases). V was cut by 6 bases and J by 7 bases, with 19 bases left in between. CDR1 is MNHEY, CDR2 SVGAGI, per germline. The CDR3 is 15 amino acids. The CDR3 DNA sequence: TGTGCCAGCAGCCAGGGGTCCCAGGGGACCCAGCCCCAGCATTTT. This encodes CASSQGSQGTQPQHF.

This clone was detected once. The rearrangement links TRBV30 to TRBJ1-1, with TRBD1 as a possible D gene (6 bases). Trimming took 7 bases from V and 3 from J, leaving 18 bases between them. CDR3 size: 14 residues. The V gene's germline CDR1 is GTSNPN and CDR2 SVGIG (reference sequence). CDR3 nucleotides: TGTGCCTACGTACAGGGTGACCGTTACACTGAAGCTTTCTTT. This codes for CAYVQGDRYTEAFF.

V is TRBV30 and J is TRBJ2-7; possibly TRBD1 for D (6 bases). The germline V and J ends were trimmed by 0 bases and 2 bases, with 26 bases remaining between them. Germline lookup yields CDR1 GTSNPN and CDR2 SVGIG (reference sequence). The CDR3 has 19 amino acids. The CDR3 DNA reads TGTGCCTGGAGTGTAGGGGGACGGGTCCTCCCGACCCCCCCCTACGAGCAGTACTTC. Amino acid sequence: CAWSVGGRVLPTPPYEQYF. The full variable domain, with the rest looked up from reference TRBV30 and TRBJ2-7, is SQTIHQWPATLVQPVGSPLSLECTVEGTSNPNLYWYRQAAGRGLQLLFYSVGIGQISSEVPQNLSASRPQDRQFILSSKKLLLSDSGFYLCAWSVGGRVLPTPPYEQYFGPGTRLTVT.

The chain employs TRBV28 and TRBJ1-4; perhaps TRBD1 as D (6 bases). There are 15 residues in the CDR3. Germline CDR1 MDHEN, CDR2 SYDVKM. Trimming took 6 bases from V and 8 from J, leaving 19 bases between them. CDR3 amino acids: CASSTTDSGGEKLFF. The CDR3 bases are TGTGCCAGCAGCACAACGGACAGTGGGGGAGAAAAACTGTTTTTT.

This chain links TRBV3-1 (or the pseudogene TRBV3-2) with TRBJ1-2; 7 positions match TRBD1. The germline V gene encodes CDR1 LGHDT and CDR2 YNNKEL (reference sequence). The V segment lost 6 bases and the J segment 2 bases; nucleotides outside the gene matches: 9. The CDR3 has 15 amino acids. Here the CDR3 DNA reads TGTGCCAGCAGGCTTGGGGGACAGCGGAACTATGGCTACACCTTC. Translating it yields CASRLGGQRNYGYTF.

This CDR3 reads CASSLKTSGSYNEQFF. CDR3 bases: TGCGCCAGCAGCCTTAAGACTAGCGGGAGCTACAATGAGCAGTTCTTC. This rearrangement joins TRBV4-1 to TRBJ2-1; 12 bases agree with TRBD2. The junction had 4 bases not matched to a gene; V was cut back by 4 bases and J by 3 bases. There are 16 residues in the CDR3. The germline CDR1 and CDR2 sequences are MGHRA and YSYEKL.

The chain links TRBV27 to TRBJ2-1; weak D call: TRBD2 (6 bases). Per germline, CDR1 MNHEY and CDR2 SMNVEV (reference sequence). V dropped 3 bases and J dropped 3 bases, with 12 bases sitting between them. The CDR3 totals 15 residues. CDR3 DNA sequence: TGTGCCAGCAGTTTTCGGGGCGGGAACTACAATGAGCAGTTCTTC. This translates into CASSFRGGNYNEQFF.

The V call is TRBV4-2, the J call TRBJ2-1, with D possibly being TRBD2 (5 bases). Per germline, CDR1 LGHNA and CDR2 YNFKEQ. V was pared by 0 bases and J by 0 bases, with 9 bases between. The CDR3 is made up of 16 amino acids. The CDR3 sequence: CASSQEGGPSYNEQFF. The CDR3 DNA reads TGTGCCAGCAGCCAAGAGGGCGGGCCCTCCTACAATGAGCAGTTCTTC.

Within the sample, this clone is medium-sized. The chain employs TRBV19 and TRBJ2-2; 7 bases are a match to TRBD1. The CDR3 is 13 amino acids. Trimming took 4 bases from V and 6 from J; bases not matched to a gene: 2. In germline, CDR1 is LNHDA, CDR2 SQIVND (reference sequence). The CDR3 here is CASSRQGAGELFF. CDR3 sequence (DNA): TGTGCCAGTAGTAGGCAGGGGGCCGGGGAGCTGTTTTTT.